This T cell receptor beta chain was sequenced during a study of regulatory T cells in long-lasting Graves disease. Study as a whole: Patients with new Graves' disease had used antithyroid drugs below 3 months.

Building the TCR beta libraries relied on iRepertoire HTBI primers, and CDR3 regions underwent Arm-PCR. MiXCR was run by TCRdb on the multiplex PCR reads, yielding one entry per CDR3 protein. The sample has some 340,000 distinct CDR3 sequences; roughly 12% are singletons. Germline V CDR1 and CDR2: SQVTM, ANQGSEA. Deletions cut 2 bases from V and 3 bases from J, with 13 bases between. CDR3 size: 14 residues. This clonotype appeared many times. Its target is unknown. The study, taken as a whole, reports: Persistent disease showed a preference for TRBV28, TRBJ1-2 and TRBJ2-5.

The time point here: newly diagnosed GD, antithyroid drugs for less than 3 months. PBMC-derived RNA was used for the TCR library. In addition, the sample was reused for a study of T cells in Graves' hyperthyroidism and ophthalmopathy. Per that study: The TCR CDR3 was amplified in a first-round RT-PCR using the HTBI primer set. Most thyroid clonotypes with frequency above 0.001 were detected in blood.

This TCR was recovered from a woman younger than 35 with Graves disease. The V gene is TRBV29-1, the J gene TRBJ1-1, with D perhaps matching TRBD1 (6 bases). The input for sequencing was peripheral blood mononuclear cells (PBMCs), taken at new diagnosis, from a patient treated with antithyroid drugs. CDR3 DNA sequence: TGCAGCGTTGAACTGGGGGCTAGGTACACTGAAGCTTTCTTT. It yields the protein CSVELGARYTEAFF.